This TCR beta chain was captured in a study of T cell repertoires in cytomegalovirus infection. Ten or more counts support this clonotype. The antigen is undetermined. TCRdb independently ran MiXCR on the reads; one entry per CDR3 protein. The sample carries about 46,000 distinct CDR3 sequences, 20% to 25% recorded once. The CDR3 runs 16 residues. CDR1 is SGHAT and CDR2 is FQNNGV in the germline V gene. After removal of 1 base from V and 1 base from J, the junction contained 3 bases not matched to a gene. The chain joins TRBV11-2 to TRBJ2-5, with TRBD2 matching 10 bases. Sequencing was performed on PBMCs, sequenced either directly or after in vitro stimulation (not recorded which). This receptor was taken from a human donor in good health (CMV status not recorded). Some clones in this sample may be carry-over from other donors' samples. CDR3 amino acids: CASSLGGTSAQETQYF. The CDR3 nucleotides read TGTGCCAGCAGCTTAGGCGGGACTAGCGCCCAAGAGACCCAGTACTTC. Full variable domain (remainder filled in from reference TRBV11-2 and TRBJ2-5): EAGVAQSPRYKIIEKRQSVAFWCNPISGHATLYWYQQILGQGPKLLIQFQNNGVVDDSQLPKDRFSAERLKGVDSTLKIQPAKLEDSAVYLCASSLGGTSAQETQYFGPGTRLLVL.